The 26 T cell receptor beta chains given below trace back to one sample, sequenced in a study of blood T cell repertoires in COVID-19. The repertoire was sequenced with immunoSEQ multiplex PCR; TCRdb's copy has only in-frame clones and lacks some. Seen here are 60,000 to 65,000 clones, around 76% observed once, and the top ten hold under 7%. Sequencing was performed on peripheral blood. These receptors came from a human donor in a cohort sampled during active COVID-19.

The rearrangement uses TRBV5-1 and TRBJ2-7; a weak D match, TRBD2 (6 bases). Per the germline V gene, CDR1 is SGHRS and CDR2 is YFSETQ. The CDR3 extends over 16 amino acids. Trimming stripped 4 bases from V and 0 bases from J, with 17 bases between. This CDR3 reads CASSATGTSSSYEQYF. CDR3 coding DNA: TGCGCCAGCAGCGCAACCGGGACTTCGAGCTCCTACGAGCAGTACTTC.

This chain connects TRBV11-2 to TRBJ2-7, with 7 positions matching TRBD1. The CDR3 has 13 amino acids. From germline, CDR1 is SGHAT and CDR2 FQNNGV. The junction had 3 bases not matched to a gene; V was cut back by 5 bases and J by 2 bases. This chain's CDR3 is CASSPGQTYEQYF. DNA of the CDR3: TGTGCCAGCAGCCCGGGACAGACCTACGAGCAGTACTTC. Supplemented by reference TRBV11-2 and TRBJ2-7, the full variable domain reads EAGVAQSPRYKIIEKRQSVAFWCNPISGHATLYWYQQILGQGPKLLIQFQNNGVVDDSQLPKDRFSAERLKGVDSTLKIQPAKLEDSAVYLCASSPGQTYEQYFGPGTRLTVT.

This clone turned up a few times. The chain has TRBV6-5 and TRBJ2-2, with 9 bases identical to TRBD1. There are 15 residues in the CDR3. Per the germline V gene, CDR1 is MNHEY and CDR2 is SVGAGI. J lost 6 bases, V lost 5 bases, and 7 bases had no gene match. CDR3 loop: CASSPTDRGPGELFF. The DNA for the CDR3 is TGTGCCAGCAGTCCGACGGACAGGGGACCCGGGGAGCTGTTTTTT.

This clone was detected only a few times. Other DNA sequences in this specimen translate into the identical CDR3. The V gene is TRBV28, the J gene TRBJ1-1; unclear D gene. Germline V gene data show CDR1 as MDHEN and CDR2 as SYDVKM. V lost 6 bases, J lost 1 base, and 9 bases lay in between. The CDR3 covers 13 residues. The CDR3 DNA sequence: TGTGCCAGCAGCCTGAGGGAGAACACTGAAGCTTTCTTT. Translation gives CASSLRENTEAFF.

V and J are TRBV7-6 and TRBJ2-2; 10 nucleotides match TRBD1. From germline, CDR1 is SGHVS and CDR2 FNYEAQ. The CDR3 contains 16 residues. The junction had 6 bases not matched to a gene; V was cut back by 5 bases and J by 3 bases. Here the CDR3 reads CASSQTGGADTGELFF. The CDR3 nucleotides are TGTGCCAGCAGCCAGACAGGGGGCGCCGACACCGGGGAGCTGTTTTTT.

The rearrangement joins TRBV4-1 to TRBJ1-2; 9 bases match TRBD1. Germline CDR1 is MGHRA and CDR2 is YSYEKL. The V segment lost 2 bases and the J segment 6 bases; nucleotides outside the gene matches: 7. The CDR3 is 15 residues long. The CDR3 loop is CASSQPTGGQHGYTF. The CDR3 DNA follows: TGCGCCAGCAGCCAACCGACAGGGGGACAGCATGGCTACACCTTC.

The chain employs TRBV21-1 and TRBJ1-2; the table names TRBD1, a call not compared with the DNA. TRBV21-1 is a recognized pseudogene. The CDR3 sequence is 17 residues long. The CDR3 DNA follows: TGTGCCAGCAGCAAAGGTCGGTTGGACAGGGGTACCCATGGCTACACCTTC. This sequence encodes CASSKGRLDRGTHGYTF.

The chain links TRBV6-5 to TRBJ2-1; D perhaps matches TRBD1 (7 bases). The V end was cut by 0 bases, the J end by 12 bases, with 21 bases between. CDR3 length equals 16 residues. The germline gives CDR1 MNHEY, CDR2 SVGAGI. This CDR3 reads CASSYSGGATGEAQFF. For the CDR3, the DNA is TGTGCCAGCAGTTACTCCGGAGGGGCAACAGGGGAAGCGCAGTTCTTC.

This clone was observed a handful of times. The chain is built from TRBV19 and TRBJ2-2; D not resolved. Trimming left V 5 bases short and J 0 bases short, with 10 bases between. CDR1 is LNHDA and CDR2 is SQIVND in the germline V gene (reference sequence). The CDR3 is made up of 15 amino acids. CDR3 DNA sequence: TGTGCCAGTAGTCCTCAGGCCACGAACACCGGGGAGCTGTTTTTT. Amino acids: CASSPQATNTGELFF.

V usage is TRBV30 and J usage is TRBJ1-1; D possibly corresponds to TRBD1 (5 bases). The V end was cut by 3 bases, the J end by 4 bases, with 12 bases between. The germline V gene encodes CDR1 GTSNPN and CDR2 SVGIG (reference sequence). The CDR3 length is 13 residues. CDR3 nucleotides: TGTGCCTGGAGAAATACAGGAAGCACTGAAGCTTTCTTT. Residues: CAWRNTGSTEAFF.

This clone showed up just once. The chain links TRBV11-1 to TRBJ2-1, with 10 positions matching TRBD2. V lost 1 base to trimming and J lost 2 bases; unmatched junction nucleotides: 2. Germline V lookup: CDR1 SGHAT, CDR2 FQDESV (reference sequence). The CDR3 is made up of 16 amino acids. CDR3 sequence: CASSLGGTSAYNEQFF. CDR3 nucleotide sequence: TGTGCCAGCAGCTTAGGTGGGACTAGCGCCTACAATGAGCAGTTCTTC.

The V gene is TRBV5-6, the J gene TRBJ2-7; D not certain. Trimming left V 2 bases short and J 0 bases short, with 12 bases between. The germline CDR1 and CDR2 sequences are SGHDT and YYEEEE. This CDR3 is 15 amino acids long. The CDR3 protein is CASSFRGTGSYEQYF. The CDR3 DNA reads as TGTGCCAGCAGCTTCCGCGGTACCGGCTCCTACGAGCAGTACTTC.

The CDR3 DNA is TGTGCCAGCAGCACCCCAAGGGGGCGCGGCACAGATACGCAGTATTTT. Its translation is CASSTPRGRGTDTQYF. V usage is TRBV9 and J usage is TRBJ2-3; 7 bases align to TRBD1. The CDR3 has 16 residues. Looked up from germline, CDR1 is SGDLS and CDR2 is YYNGEE. The J segment lost 1 base and the V segment lost 4 bases, leaving 9 bases of the junction unmatched.

The CDR3 coding sequence is TGTGCCAGCAGCTCCGGGACTGCGTCTGGAAACACCATATATTTT. Its translation is CASSSGTASGNTIYF. The rearrangement joins TRBV9 to TRBJ1-3, with a possible D match to TRBD1 (5 bases). Trimming stripped 4 bases from V and 1 base from J, with 12 bases between. Germline-derived CDR1 and CDR2 are SGDLS and YYNGEE. CDR3 length equals 15 residues.

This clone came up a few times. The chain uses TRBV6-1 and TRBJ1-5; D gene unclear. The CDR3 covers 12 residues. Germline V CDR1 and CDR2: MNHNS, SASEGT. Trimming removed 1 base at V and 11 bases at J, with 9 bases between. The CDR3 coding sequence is TGTGCCAGCAGTGAAGGGGGAGTGACCCAGCATTTT. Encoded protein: CASSEGGVTQHF.

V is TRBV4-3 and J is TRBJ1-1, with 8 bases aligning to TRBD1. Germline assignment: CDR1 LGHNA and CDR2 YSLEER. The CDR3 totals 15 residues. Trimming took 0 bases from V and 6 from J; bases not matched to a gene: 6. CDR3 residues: CASSQETGAGAEAFF. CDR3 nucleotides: TGCGCCAGCAGCCAAGAGACAGGGGCGGGCGCTGAAGCTTTCTTT.

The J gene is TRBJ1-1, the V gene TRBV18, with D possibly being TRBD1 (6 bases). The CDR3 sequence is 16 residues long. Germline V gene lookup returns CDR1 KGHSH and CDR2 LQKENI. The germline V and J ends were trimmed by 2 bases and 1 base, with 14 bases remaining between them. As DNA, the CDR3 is TGTGCCAGCTCACCATTCCGGGACATATGGAACACTGAAGCTTTCTTT. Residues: CASSPFRDIWNTEAFF.

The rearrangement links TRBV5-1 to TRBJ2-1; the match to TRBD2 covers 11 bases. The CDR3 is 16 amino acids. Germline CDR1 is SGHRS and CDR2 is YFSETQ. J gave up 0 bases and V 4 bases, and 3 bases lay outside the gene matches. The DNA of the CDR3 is TGCGCCAGCAGCGGGACTAGCGGAAGCTCCTACAATGAGCAGTTCTTC. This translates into CASSGTSGSSYNEQFF.

The CDR3 sequence: CASSTYRGGTNTGELFF. CDR3 bases: TGTGCCAGCAGCACATACCGCGGGGGGACGAACACCGGGGAGCTGTTTTTT. This sequence joins TRBV7-6 and TRBJ2-2, with TRBD2 identical over 8 bases. The CDR3 loop spans 17 amino acids. Germline V lookup: CDR1 SGHVS, CDR2 FNYEAQ. V gave up 5 bases and J gave up 0 bases; unmatched junction bases: 8. The complete variable domain, with remaining parts taken from reference TRBV7-6 and TRBJ2-2, reads GAGVSQSPRYKVTKRGQDVALRCDPISGHVSLYWYRQALGQGPEFLTYFNYEAQQDKSGLPNDRFSAERPEGSISTLTIQRTEQRDSAMYRCASSTYRGGTNTGELFFGEGSRLTVL.

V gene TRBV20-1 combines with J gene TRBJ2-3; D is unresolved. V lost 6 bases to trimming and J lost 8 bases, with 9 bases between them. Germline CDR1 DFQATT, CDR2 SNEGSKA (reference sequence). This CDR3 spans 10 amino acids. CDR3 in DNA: TGCAGTGCAACATTATTTACGCAGTATTTT. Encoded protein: CSATLFTQYF.

The CDR3 DNA follows: TGCAGCGTTTGGGGGGTTAGCACAGATACGCAGTATTTT. It yields the protein CSVWGVSTDTQYF. J is TRBJ2-3 and V is TRBV29-1, with D maybe TRBD2 (6 bases). Trimming cost V 5 bases and J 0 bases, with 9 bases left between them. The CDR3 contains 13 residues. Germline V CDR1 and CDR2: SQVTM, ANQGSEA.

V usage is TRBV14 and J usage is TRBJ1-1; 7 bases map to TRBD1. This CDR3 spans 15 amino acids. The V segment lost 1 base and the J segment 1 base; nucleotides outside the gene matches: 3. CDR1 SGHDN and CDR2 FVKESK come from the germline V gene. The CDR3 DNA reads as TGTGCCAGCAGCCAAGGCCCAGGGGGGAACACTGAAGCTTTCTTT. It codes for CASSQGPGGNTEAFF.

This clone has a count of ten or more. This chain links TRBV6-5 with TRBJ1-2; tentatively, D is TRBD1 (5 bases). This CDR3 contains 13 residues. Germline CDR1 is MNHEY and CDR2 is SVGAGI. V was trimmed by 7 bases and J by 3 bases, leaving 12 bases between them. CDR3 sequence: CASTGTGDYGYTF. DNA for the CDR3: TGTGCCAGCACCGGAACGGGGGACTATGGCTACACCTTC.

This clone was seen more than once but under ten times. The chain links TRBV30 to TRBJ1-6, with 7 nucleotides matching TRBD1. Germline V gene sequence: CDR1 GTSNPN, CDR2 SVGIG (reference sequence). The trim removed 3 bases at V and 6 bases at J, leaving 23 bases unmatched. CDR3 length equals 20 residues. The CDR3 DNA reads TGTGCCTGGAGCGCGTCACGGATTACAGGGGTCACTGGAACTAATTCACCCCTCCACTTT. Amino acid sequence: CAWSASRITGVTGTNSPLHF. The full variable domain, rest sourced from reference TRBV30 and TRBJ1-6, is SQTIHQWPATLVQPVGSPLSLECTVEGTSNPNLYWYRQAAGRGLQLLFYSVGIGQISSEVPQNLSASRPQDRQFILSSKKLLLSDSGFYLCAWSASRITGVTGTNSPLHFGNGTRLTVT.

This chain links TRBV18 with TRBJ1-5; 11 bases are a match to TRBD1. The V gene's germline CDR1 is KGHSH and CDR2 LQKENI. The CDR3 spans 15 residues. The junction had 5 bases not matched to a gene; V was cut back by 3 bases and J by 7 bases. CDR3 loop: CASSPGQGAGQPQHF. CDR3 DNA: TGTGCCAGCTCACCCGGACAGGGGGCTGGACAGCCCCAGCATTTT.

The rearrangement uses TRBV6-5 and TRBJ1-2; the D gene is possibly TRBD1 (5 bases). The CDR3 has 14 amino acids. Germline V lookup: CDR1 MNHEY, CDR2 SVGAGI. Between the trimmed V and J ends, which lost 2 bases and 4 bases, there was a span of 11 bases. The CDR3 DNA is TGTGCCAGCAGTTACGGGCCCGGGGGCTATGGCTACACCTTC. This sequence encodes CASSYGPGGYGYTF.